The 4 T cell receptor beta chains below come from one sample, sequenced in a study of T cell responses to AZD1222 COVID-19 vaccine. Sequencing was performed with immunoSEQ multiplex PCR; in TCRdb, only in-frame clones are kept and a portion is missing. Of roughly 180,000 clones in the sample, around nine tenths were seen once. The material was peripheral blood, obtained on day 0 of AZD1222 vaccination. The receptors were sampled from an adult in good health.

The chain employs TRBV7-9 and TRBJ1-5; 9 bases align to TRBD1. This CDR3 is 15 amino acids long. Germline loops: CDR1 SEHNR, CDR2 FQNEAQ (reference sequence). Losses at the gene ends were 5 bases for V and 5 bases for J; bases not matched to a gene: 7. In DNA form, the CDR3 reads TGTGCCAGCAGCCCCACAGGGGGCGCGGATCAGCCCCAGCATTTT. The encoded protein is CASSPTGGADQPQHF.

The V gene is TRBV5-6, the J gene TRBJ1-5; D is uncertain. V was shortened by 0 bases and J by 8 bases, with 6 bases between the two germline ends. Germline lookup yields CDR1 SGHDT and CDR2 YYEEEE. The CDR3 totals 12 residues. CDR3 amino acids: CASSLGREPQHF. The CDR3 coding sequence is TGTGCCAGCAGCTTGGGACGGGAGCCCCAGCATTTT.

The V and J genes are TRBV23-1 and TRBJ1-2; possibly TRBD1 for D (5 bases). TRBV23-1 is classed as an ORF, of uncertain function. CDR3 length: 17 residues. Trimming pared 2 bases from V and 4 bases from J, leaving 20 bases between. CDR3 amino acids: CASSQIPGKGRSYGYTF. The CDR3 DNA reads as TGCGCCAGCAGTCAAATTCCTGGTAAGGGGCGTAGCTATGGCTACACCTTC.

With regard to this clone: Other DNA variants within this sample encode the same CDR3. This chain joins TRBV6-5 and TRBJ1-1; weak D call: TRBD1 (6 bases). The CDR3 covers 13 residues. Germline lookup yields CDR1 MNHEY and CDR2 SVGAGI. Deletions cut 5 bases from V and 1 base from J, with 8 bases between. The CDR3 here is CASSRTENTEAFF. The CDR3 DNA sequence: TGTGCCAGCAGTAGGACAGAGAACACTGAAGCTTTCTTT.